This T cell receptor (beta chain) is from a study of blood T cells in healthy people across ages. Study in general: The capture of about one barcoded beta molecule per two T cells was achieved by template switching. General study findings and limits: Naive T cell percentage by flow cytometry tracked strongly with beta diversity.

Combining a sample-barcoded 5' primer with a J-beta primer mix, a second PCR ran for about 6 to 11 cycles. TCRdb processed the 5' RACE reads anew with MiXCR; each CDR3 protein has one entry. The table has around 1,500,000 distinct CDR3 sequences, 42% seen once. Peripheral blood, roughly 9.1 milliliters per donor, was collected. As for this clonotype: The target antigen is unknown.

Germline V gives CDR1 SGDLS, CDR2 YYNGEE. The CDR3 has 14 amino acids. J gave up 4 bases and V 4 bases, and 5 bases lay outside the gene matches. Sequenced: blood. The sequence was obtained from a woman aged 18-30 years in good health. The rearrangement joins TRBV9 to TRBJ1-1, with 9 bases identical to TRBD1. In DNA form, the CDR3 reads TGTGCCAGCAGCCGACAGGGGGTTGGCACTGAAGCTTTCTTT. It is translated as CASSRQGVGTEAFF.